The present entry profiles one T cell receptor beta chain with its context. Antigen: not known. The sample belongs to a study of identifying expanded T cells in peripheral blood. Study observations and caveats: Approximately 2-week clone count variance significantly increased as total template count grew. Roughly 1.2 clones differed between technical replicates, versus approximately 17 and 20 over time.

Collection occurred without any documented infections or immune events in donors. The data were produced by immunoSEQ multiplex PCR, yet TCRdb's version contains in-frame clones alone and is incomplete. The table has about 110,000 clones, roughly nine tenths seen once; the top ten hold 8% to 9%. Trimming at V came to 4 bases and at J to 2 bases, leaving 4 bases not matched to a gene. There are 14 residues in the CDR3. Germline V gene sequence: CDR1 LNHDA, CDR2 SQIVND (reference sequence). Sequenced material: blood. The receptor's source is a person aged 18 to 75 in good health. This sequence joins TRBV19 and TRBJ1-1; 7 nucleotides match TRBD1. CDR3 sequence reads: CASSTRDSNTEAFF. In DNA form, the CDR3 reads TGTGCCAGTAGTACACGGGACAGTAACACTGAAGCTTTCTTT.